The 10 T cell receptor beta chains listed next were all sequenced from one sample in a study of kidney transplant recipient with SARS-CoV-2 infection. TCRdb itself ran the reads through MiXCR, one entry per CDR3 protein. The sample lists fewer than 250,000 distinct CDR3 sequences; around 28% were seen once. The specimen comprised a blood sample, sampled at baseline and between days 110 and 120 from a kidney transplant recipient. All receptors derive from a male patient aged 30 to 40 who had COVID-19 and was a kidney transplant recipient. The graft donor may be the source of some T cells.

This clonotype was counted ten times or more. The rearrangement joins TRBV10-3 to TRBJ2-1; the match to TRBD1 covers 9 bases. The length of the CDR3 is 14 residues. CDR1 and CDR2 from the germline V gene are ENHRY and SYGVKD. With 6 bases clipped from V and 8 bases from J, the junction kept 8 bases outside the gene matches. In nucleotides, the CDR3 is TGTGCCATCAGATGGGACAGGGAGAGCGATGAGCAGTTCTTC. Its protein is CAIRWDRESDEQFF.

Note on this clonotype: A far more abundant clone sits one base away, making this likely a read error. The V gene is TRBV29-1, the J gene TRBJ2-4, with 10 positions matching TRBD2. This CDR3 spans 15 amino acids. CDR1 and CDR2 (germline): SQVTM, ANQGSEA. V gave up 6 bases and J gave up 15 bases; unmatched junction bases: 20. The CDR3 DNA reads TGCAGCGTGAAAATAGGACTAGCGGCCACCTACGAGCGGTACTTC. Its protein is CSVKIGLAATYERYF.

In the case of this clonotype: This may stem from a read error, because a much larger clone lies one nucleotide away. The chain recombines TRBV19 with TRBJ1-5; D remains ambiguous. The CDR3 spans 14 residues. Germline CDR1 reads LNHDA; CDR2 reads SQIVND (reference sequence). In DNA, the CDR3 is TGTGCCAGTAGTCCCCCTGAGTTCAATCAGCTCCAGCATTTT. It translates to CASSPPEFNQLQHF.

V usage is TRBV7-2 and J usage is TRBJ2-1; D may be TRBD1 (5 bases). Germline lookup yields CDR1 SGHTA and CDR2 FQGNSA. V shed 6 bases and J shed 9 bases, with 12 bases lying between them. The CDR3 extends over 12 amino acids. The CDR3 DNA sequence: TGTGCCAGCAGTCCAGGGTGGGCTGAGCAGTTCTTC. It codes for CASSPGWAEQFF.

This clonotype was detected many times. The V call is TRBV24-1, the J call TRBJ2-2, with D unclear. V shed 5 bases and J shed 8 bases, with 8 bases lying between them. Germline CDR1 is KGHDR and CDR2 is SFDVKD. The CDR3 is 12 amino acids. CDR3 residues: CATSVGLGELFF. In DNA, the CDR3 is TGTGCCACCAGTGTTGGTTTAGGGGAGCTGTTTTTT.

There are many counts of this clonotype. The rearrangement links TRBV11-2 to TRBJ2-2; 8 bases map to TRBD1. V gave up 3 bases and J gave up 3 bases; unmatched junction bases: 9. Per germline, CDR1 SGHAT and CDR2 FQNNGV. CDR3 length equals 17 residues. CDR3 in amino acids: CASSFPRDRIDTGELFF. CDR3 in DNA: TGTGCCAGCAGCTTCCCCCGGGACAGGATTGACACCGGGGAGCTGTTTTTT.

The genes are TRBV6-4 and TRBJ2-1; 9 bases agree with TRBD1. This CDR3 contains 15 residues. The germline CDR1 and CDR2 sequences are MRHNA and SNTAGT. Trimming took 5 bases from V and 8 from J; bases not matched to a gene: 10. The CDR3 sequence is CASSTDRGNGYEQFF. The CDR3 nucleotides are TGTGCCAGCAGTACAGACAGGGGGAATGGCTATGAGCAGTTCTTC.

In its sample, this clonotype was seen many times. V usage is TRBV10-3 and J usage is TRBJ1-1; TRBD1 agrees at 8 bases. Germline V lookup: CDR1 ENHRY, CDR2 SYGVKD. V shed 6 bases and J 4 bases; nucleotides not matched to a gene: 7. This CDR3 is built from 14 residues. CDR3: CAISGQGVSTEAFF. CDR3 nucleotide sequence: TGTGCCATCAGCGGACAGGGAGTGAGCACTGAAGCTTTCTTT.

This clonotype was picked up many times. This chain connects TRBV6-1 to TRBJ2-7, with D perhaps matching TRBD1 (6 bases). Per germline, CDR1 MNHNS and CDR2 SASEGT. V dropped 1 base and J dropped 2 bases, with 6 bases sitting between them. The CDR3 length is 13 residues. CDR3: CASSEDRAYEQYF. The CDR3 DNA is TGTGCCAGCAGTGAAGACAGGGCCTACGAGCAGTACTTC.

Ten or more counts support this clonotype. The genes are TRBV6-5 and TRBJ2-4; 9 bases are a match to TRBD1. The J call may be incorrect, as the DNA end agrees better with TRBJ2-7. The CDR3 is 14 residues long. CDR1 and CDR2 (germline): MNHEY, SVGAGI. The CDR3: CASSPDRGPYEQYV. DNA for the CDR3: TGTGCCAGCAGCCCGGACAGGGGCCCCTACGAGCAGTACGTC.